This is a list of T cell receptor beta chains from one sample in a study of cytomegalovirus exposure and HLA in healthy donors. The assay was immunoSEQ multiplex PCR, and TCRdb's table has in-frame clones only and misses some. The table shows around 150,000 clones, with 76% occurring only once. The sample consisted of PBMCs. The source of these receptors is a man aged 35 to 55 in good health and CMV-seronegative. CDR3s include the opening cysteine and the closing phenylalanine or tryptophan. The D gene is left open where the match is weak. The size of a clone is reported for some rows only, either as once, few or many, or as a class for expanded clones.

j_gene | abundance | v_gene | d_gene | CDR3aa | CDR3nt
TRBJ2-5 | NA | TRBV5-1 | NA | CASSLRRRAETQYF | TGCGCCAGCAGCTTGCGTCGCAGGGCCGAGACCCAGTACTTC
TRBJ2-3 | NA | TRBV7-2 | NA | CASSRVPESTDTQYF | TGTGCCAGCAGCCGGGTCCCGGAAAGCACAGATACGCAGTATTTT
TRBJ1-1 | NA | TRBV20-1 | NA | CSARRLAEAFF | TGCAGTGCAAGGAGGCTCGCTGAAGCTTTCTTT
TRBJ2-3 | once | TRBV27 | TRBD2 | CASSFRGTSGRDTDTQYF | TGTGCCAGCAGTTTCCGCGGGACTAGCGGGCGAGACACAGATACGCAGTATTTT
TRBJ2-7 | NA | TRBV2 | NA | CASSEQGYEQYF | TGTGCCAGCAGTGAGCAGGGCTACGAGCAGTACTTC
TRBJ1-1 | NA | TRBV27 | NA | CASSCLQETGGTEAFF | TGTGCCAGCAGTTGTCTCCAGGAAACCGGGGGCACTGAAGCTTTCTTT
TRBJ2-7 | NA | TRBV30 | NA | CAWSRSYEQYF | TGTGCCTGGAGTCGGTCCTACGAGCAGTACTTC
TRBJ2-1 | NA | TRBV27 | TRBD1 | CASSSGTDNEQFF | TGTGCCAGCAGTTCCGGGACAGACAATGAGCAGTTCTTC
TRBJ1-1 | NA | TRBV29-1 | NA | CSVGQTVNTEAFF | TGCAGCGTTGGACAGACCGTGAACACTGAAGCTTTCTTT
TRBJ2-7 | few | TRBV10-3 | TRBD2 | CAISESWEGEQYF | TGTGCCATCAGTGAGTCATGGGAGGGGGAGCAGTACTTC
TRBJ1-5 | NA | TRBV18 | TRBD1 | CASSEGQGDNQPQHF | TGTGCCAGCTCCGAGGGACAGGGGGACAATCAGCCCCAGCATTTT
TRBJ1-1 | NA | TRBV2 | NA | CASMRGTPRWGNTEAFF | TGTGCCAGCATGAGGGGGACACCTAGATGGGGGAACACTGAAGCTTTCTTT
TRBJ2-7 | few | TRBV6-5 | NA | CASSRQAPSPYEQYF | TGTGCCAGCAGTCGACAGGCTCCTAGCCCCTACGAGCAGTACTTC
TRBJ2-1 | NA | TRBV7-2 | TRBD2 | CASAGLADSSYNEQFF | TGTGCCAGCGCGGGACTAGCCGACAGCTCCTACAATGAGCAGTTCTTC
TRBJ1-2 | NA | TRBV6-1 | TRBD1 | CASSSTDREDGYTF | TGTGCCAGCAGCTCCACGGACAGGGAGGATGGCTACACCTTC
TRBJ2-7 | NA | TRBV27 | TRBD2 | CASSPGLAGGYEQYF | TGTGCCAGCAGTCCGGGACTAGCGGGAGGATACGAGCAGTACTTC
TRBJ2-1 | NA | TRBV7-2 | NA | CASSLAGVSYNEQFF | TGTGCCAGCAGCTTAGCGGGAGTGTCCTACAATGAGCAGTTCTTC
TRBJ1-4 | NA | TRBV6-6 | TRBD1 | CASTRTGGEKLFF | TGTGCCAGCACCCGGACAGGGGGGGAAAAACTGTTTTTT
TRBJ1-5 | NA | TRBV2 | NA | CASSDRGRQPQHF | TGTGCCAGCAGTGACAGGGGAAGGCAGCCCCAGCATTTT
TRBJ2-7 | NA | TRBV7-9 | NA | CASSPRGGSYEQYF | TGTGCCAGCAGCCCGCGTGGGGGGTCCTACGAGCAGTACTTC